Below are 31 T cell receptor beta chains sequenced from a single sample in a study of technical replicates of blood from a handful of donors (dated by TCRdb to about 2017). Libraries were built with the immunoSEQ multiplex PCR assay. What TCRdb holds here is the immuneACCESS table cut down to in-frame rearrangements. Part of the clones is not present; checked against another copy, under half of the missing clones reflect an unresolved V gene, and the others are unexplained. This sample holds around 70,000 clones; roughly 96% were observed only once. The ten largest clones capture over 0.2% of the sample. Sequencing was carried out using T cells isolated from PBMCs. These receptors all stem from a human donor in good health.

This sequence joins TRBV28 and TRBJ2-7; D is possibly TRBD2 (6 bases). Per germline, CDR1 MDHEN and CDR2 SYDVKM. The CDR3 runs to 13 residues. Trimming took off 5 bases at V and 7 bases at J, with 15 bases between the two ends. CDR3 coding DNA: TGTGCCAGCAGTCTCCGGGACTCAAGAGAGCAGTACTTC. Translated: CASSLRDSREQYF.

The V call is TRBV5-1, the J call TRBJ2-3, with 12 bases matching TRBD2. CDR1 and CDR2 (germline): SGHRS, YFSETQ. V was clipped by 0 bases and J by 2 bases; unmatched bases: 13. The CDR3 length is 20 residues. CDR3 sequence: CASSLVTSGSLGSPTDTQYF. As DNA, the CDR3 is TGCGCCAGCAGCTTGGTGACTAGCGGGAGCCTCGGCAGTCCCACAGATACGCAGTATTTT.

The V and J genes are TRBV5-4 and TRBJ1-1; no reliable D call. Trimming cost V 3 bases and J 1 base, with 13 bases left between them. Germline CDR1 and CDR2: SGHNT and YYREEE (reference sequence). The CDR3 has 15 residues. CDR3 DNA sequence: TGTGCCAGCAGCTCGATGGGCTTTTCGAACACTGAAGCTTTCTTT. Residues: CASSSMGFSNTEAFF.

The rearrangement links TRBV30 to TRBJ2-2; 16 bases align to TRBD2. The length of the CDR3 is 17 residues. Germline CDR1 reads GTSNPN; CDR2 reads SVGIG (reference sequence). V trimming: 2 bases; J trimming: 7 bases; junction bases outside the gene matches: 7. CDR3 bases: TGTGCCTGGAGTAGGGGACTAGCGGGGGGGCGAGGCGGGGAGCTGTTTTTT. Translation: CAWSRGLAGGRGGELFF. The variable domain in full, with the rest retrieved from reference TRBV30 and TRBJ2-2, is SQTIHQWPATLVQPVGSPLSLECTVEGTSNPNLYWYRQAAGRGLQLLFYSVGIGQISSEVPQNLSASRPQDRQFILSSKKLLLSDSGFYLCAWSRGLAGGRGGELFFGEGSRLTVL.

This rearrangement joins TRBV7-9 to TRBJ1-1, with unresolved D. Between the trimmed V and J ends, which lost 2 bases and 0 bases, there was a span of 10 bases. This CDR3 region has 15 residues. Germline-derived CDR1 and CDR2 are SEHNR and FQNEAQ (reference sequence). CDR3 nucleotide sequence: TGTGCCAGCAGCTTACAGGACTTCTTGAACACTGAAGCTTTCTTT. Residues: CASSLQDFLNTEAFF.

The V call is TRBV7-8, the J call TRBJ1-5, with a possible D match to TRBD1 (5 bases). V was trimmed by 4 bases and J by 4 bases, leaving 14 bases between them. CDR3 length: 15 residues. Germline CDR1 is SGHVS and CDR2 is FQNEAQ. The CDR3 sequence is CASSSTRVRNQPQHF. In DNA form, the CDR3 reads TGTGCCAGCAGCTCCACCAGGGTGCGGAATCAGCCCCAGCATTTT.

V is TRBV15 and J is TRBJ1-2, with TRBD1 matching 9 bases. Trimming at V came to 0 bases and at J to 3 bases, leaving 8 bases not matched to a gene. CDR3 length: 17 residues. Germline CDR1 reads LNHNV; CDR2 reads YYDKDF (reference sequence). The CDR3 DNA is TGTGCCACCAGCAGAGATGGGGGGACAGGGAGACACTATGGCTACACCTTC. It specifies CATSRDGGTGRHYGYTF.

The chain couples TRBV9 to TRBJ1-2; D ambiguous. Germline assignment: CDR1 SGDLS and CDR2 YYNGEE. V shed 0 bases and J shed 1 base, with 13 bases lying between them. The CDR3 covers 16 residues. The CDR3 DNA follows: TGTGCCAGCAGCGTAGACATCCCTAGCTTTAACTATGGCTACACCTTC. Translated, it gives CASSVDIPSFNYGYTF. Based on the CDR3 plus reference TRBV9 and TRBJ1-2, the full variable domain is DSGVTQTPKHLITATGQRVTLRCSPRSGDLSVYWYQQSLDQGLQFLIQYYNGEERAKGNILERFSAQQFPDLHSELNLSSLELGDSALYFCASSVDIPSFNYGYTFGSGTRLTVV.

The J gene is TRBJ1-1, the V gene TRBV27, with no clear D. The V gene's germline CDR1 is MNHEY and CDR2 SMNVEV (reference sequence). CDR3 length: 12 amino acids. V gave up 4 bases and J gave up 3 bases, with 6 bases separating them. Written as DNA, the CDR3 is TGTGCCAGCAGTTCGGGTTACACTGAAGCTTTCTTT. It encodes CASSSGYTEAFF.

The chain couples TRBV10-1 to TRBJ2-3; 9 bases fit TRBD1. This CDR3 is built from 19 residues. V trimming: 0 bases; J trimming: 0 bases; junction bases outside the gene matches: 10. Germline V gene data show CDR1 as WNHNN and CDR2 as SYGVQD (reference sequence). The CDR3: CASSESGTGRGGSTDTQYF. In nucleotides, the CDR3 is TGCGCCAGCAGTGAGTCCGGGACAGGGAGAGGTGGGAGCACAGATACGCAGTATTTT.

The chain uses TRBV14 and TRBJ2-1, with TRBD2 matching over 11 bases. CDR1 and CDR2 from the germline V gene are SGHDN and FVKESK. V lost 1 base to trimming and J lost 3 bases; unmatched junction nucleotides: 11. This CDR3 contains 19 residues. The CDR3: CASSQGIASGRTIYNEQFF. Here the CDR3 DNA reads TGTGCCAGCAGCCAAGGGATAGCTAGCGGGAGGACAATCTACAATGAGCAGTTCTTC.

V and J are TRBV2 and TRBJ1-2, with 9 bases matching TRBD1. This CDR3 is built from 14 residues. V was pared by 5 bases and J by 8 bases, with 9 bases of the junction left unmatched. CDR1 is SNHLY and CDR2 is FYNNEI in the germline V gene. As DNA, the CDR3 is TGTGCCAGCAGTCGGTACACAGGGGGCGCGGGCTACACCTTC. The encoded protein is CASSRYTGGAGYTF.

The chain couples TRBV25-1 to TRBJ2-7, with D perhaps TRBD1 (5 bases). There are 13 residues in the CDR3. From germline, CDR1 is MGHDK and CDR2 SYGVNS. Trimming removed 4 bases from V and 3 bases from J, with 10 bases in between. DNA of the CDR3: TGTGCCAGCAGTGGATCAACAGGCTACGAGCAGTACTTC. Translated: CASSGSTGYEQYF.

This clone came up once. The genes are TRBV10-1 and TRBJ1-1, with no clear D. Per the germline V gene, CDR1 is WNHNN and CDR2 is SYGVQD (reference sequence). This CDR3 has 13 residues. V was trimmed by 10 bases and J by 5 bases, leaving 17 bases between them. The CDR3 DNA reads TGCGCCAACCCTCGGCCGGGGAAAACTGAAGCTTTCTTT. Its translation is CANPRPGKTEAFF.

This chain uses TRBV7-2 with TRBJ1-2; D gene ambiguous. Germline lookup yields CDR1 SGHTA and CDR2 FQGNSA. Trimming took 1 base from V and 5 from J, leaving 5 bases between them. The CDR3 extends over 12 amino acids. In DNA form, the CDR3 reads TGTGCCAGCAGCTTAGGGGCGTATGGCTACACCTTC. Protein sequence: CASSLGAYGYTF. The full variable domain, completed using reference TRBV7-2 and TRBJ1-2, is GAGVSQSPSNKVTEKGKDVELRCDPISGHTALYWYRQSLGQGLEFLIYFQGNSAPDKSGLPSDRFSAERTGGSVSTLTIQRTQQEDSAVYLCASSLGAYGYTFGSGTRLTVV.

This chain links TRBV5-4 with TRBJ2-1, with TRBD2 matching 10 bases. CDR1 and CDR2 from the germline V gene are SGHNT and YYREEE (reference sequence). The CDR3 sequence is 19 residues long. V shed 0 bases and J 0 bases; nucleotides not matched to a gene: 9. The CDR3 loop is CASSLAGLAVLSSYNEQFF. The CDR3 coding sequence is TGTGCCAGCAGCTTGGCTGGACTAGCGGTCCTAAGCTCCTACAATGAGCAGTTCTTC. Full variable domain (missing parts from reference TRBV5-4 and TRBJ2-1): ETGVTQSPTHLIKTRGQQVTLRCSSQSGHNTVSWYQQALGQGPQFIFQYYREEENGRGNFPPRFSGLQFPNYSSELNVNALELDDSALYLCASSLAGLAVLSSYNEQFFGPGTRLTVL.

This rearrangement joins TRBV29-1 to TRBJ2-7; TRBD2 agrees at 9 bases. The CDR3 sequence is 14 residues long. V shed 4 bases, J shed 5 bases, and the junction held 9 bases outside the gene matches. Per germline, CDR1 SQVTM and CDR2 ANQGSEA. The CDR3 nucleotides are TGCAGCGTTGTGGGGGGCGGGAGGGCCCACGAGCAGTACTTC. This codes for CSVVGGGRAHEQYF.

The chain employs TRBV27 and TRBJ2-1; no reliable D call. The CDR3 has 13 amino acids. Germline V gene data show CDR1 as MNHEY and CDR2 as SMNVEV (reference sequence). Deletions cut 3 bases from V and 7 bases from J, with 10 bases between. CDR3 region: CASSLGHGNEQFF. The DNA for the CDR3 is TGTGCCAGCAGTTTGGGCCACGGAAATGAGCAGTTCTTC.

The chain recombines TRBV19 with TRBJ1-5; TRBD1 agrees at 9 bases. The CDR3 has 14 residues. V dropped 10 bases and J dropped 0; count of bases not matched to a gene: 4. Germline CDR1 reads LNHDA; CDR2 reads SQIVND (reference sequence). The CDR3 nucleotides are TGTGCCACTCGGGACAGGGCTAGCAATCAGCCCCAGCATTTT. Its protein product is CATRDRASNQPQHF.

This chain links TRBV30 with TRBJ1-3; TRBD1 might be the D (6 bases). Trimming stripped 1 base from V and 0 bases from J, with 13 bases between. The CDR3 extends over 16 amino acids. Germline values: CDR1 GTSNPN, CDR2 SVGIG (reference sequence). This CDR3 reads CAWSGYRVPSGNTIYF. CDR3 in DNA: TGTGCCTGGAGTGGATACAGGGTGCCCTCTGGAAACACCATATATTTT.

J is TRBJ2-7 and V is TRBV5-5; D uncertain. The V end was cut by 2 bases, the J end by 4 bases, with 7 bases between. This CDR3 has 12 residues. The germline gives CDR1 SGHKS, CDR2 YYEKEE (reference sequence). CDR3 protein: CASSFSPYEQYF. The CDR3 nucleotides read TGTGCCAGCAGCTTTAGCCCGTACGAGCAGTACTTC. Full variable domain (outside the CDR3, taken from reference TRBV5-5 and TRBJ2-7): DAGVTQSPTHLIKTRGQQVTLRCSPISGHKSVSWYQQVLGQGPQFIFQYYEKEERGRGNFPDRFSARQFPNYSSELNVNALLLGDSALYLCASSFSPYEQYFGPGTRLTVT.

The chain carries TRBV7-7 and TRBJ2-5; weak D call: TRBD2 (6 bases). CDR1 and CDR2 from the germline V gene are SSHAT and FNYEAQ (reference sequence). V was cut by 1 base and J by 2 bases, with 17 bases left in between. This CDR3 spans 17 amino acids. The CDR3 DNA is TGTGCCAGCAGCTTAGGGGGGAGGTTGGGCCCTCAAGAGACCCAGTACTTC. Translation: CASSLGGRLGPQETQYF.

This clone has just one count. This rearrangement joins TRBV5-4 to TRBJ2-5; 12 bases match TRBD2. The germline V gene encodes CDR1 SGHNT and CDR2 YYREEE (reference sequence). The length of the CDR3 is 17 residues. V was clipped by 5 bases and J by 0 bases; unmatched bases: 8. Here the CDR3 DNA reads TGTGCCAGCAGGTCTGGGGGACTAGCGGGTTACCAAGAGACCCAGTACTTC. This codes for CASRSGGLAGYQETQYF.

The chain links TRBV20-1 to TRBJ2-2; no reliable D call. V was clipped by 3 bases and J by 5 bases, with 4 bases between them. The length of the CDR3 is 11 residues. CDR1 and CDR2 (germline): DFQATT, SNEGSKA (reference sequence). The CDR3 DNA reads TGCAGTGCTAGCGGGACCGGGGAGCTGTTTTTT. This sequence encodes CSASGTGELFF.

The chain uses TRBV7-9 and TRBJ1-1, with D perhaps TRBD1 (6 bases). The germline gives CDR1 SEHNR, CDR2 FQNEAQ (reference sequence). V was pared by 5 bases and J by 4 bases, with 17 bases between. The CDR3 runs 15 residues. The CDR3, as DNA: TGTGCCAGCAGCATTTACACAGACAGGCCCACTGAAGCTTTCTTT. This codes for CASSIYTDRPTEAFF.

This clone was observed a single time. The rearrangement links TRBV14 to TRBJ1-5; D gene ambiguous. V was trimmed by 1 base and J by 9 bases, leaving 13 bases between them. CDR1 SGHDN and CDR2 FVKESK come from the germline V gene. This CDR3 has 14 residues. The CDR3 DNA reads as TGTGCCAGCAGCCAAGGGTCCCGGGAGGGGCCCCAGCATTTT. This sequence encodes CASSQGSREGPQHF.

The rearrangement links TRBV30 to TRBJ2-7; D remains ambiguous. Between the trimmed V and J ends, which lost 6 bases and 0 bases, there was a span of 6 bases. The CDR3 length is 11 residues. CDR1 GTSNPN and CDR2 SVGIG come from the germline V gene (reference sequence). The chain's CDR3 is CACQASYEQYF. CDR3 DNA sequence: TGTGCCTGCCAAGCCTCCTACGAGCAGTACTTC.

The chain employs TRBV4-2 and TRBJ1-4; TRBD1 matches at 9 bases. V lost 3 bases, J lost 2 bases, and 7 bases stayed unmatched. The CDR3 spans 17 residues. CDR1 LGHNA and CDR2 YNFKEQ come from the germline V gene. CDR3 sequence (DNA): TGTGCCAGCAGCCATAATTTACAGGGGGCGACTAATGAAAAACTGTTTTTT. As protein: CASSHNLQGATNEKLFF.

V usage is TRBV6-4 and J usage is TRBJ2-1, with D possibly TRBD2 on 6 matching bases. The germline gives CDR1 MRHNA, CDR2 SNTAGT. The CDR3 loop spans 13 amino acids. With 6 bases removed from V and 10 bases from J, the gap between germline ends came to 16 bases. This CDR3 is CASSPFQGGEQFF. As DNA, the CDR3 is TGTGCCAGCAGCCCCTTCCAGGGAGGCGAGCAGTTCTTC.

The chain combines TRBV5-1 with TRBJ2-6; unclear D gene. The length of the CDR3 is 15 residues. Trimming removed 6 bases at V and 0 bases at J, with 10 bases between. Germline-derived CDR1 and CDR2 are SGHRS and YFSETQ. The CDR3 DNA sequence: TGCGCCAGCAAGGAGACGGCCTCTGGGGCCAACGTCCTGACTTTC. Protein: CASKETASGANVLTF.

The chain recombines TRBV11-2 with TRBJ2-1; TRBD1 matches 8 bases. Per the germline V gene, CDR1 is SGHAT and CDR2 is FQNNGV. CDR3 size: 15 residues. V trimming: 5 bases; J trimming: 6 bases; junction bases outside the gene matches: 9. DNA for the CDR3: TGTGCCAGCAGCGACCCAGGGGGCGGGGTCAATGAGCAGTTCTTC. Its translation: CASSDPGGGVNEQFF.